This TCR beta chain was sequenced for a study of T cells in Graves' hyperthyroidism and ophthalmopathy. Broader study findings: Ophthalmopathy was model-predicted a median about 7.1 months pre-onset.

Exclusion criteria comprised uncontrolled infection, other autoimmune disease, pregnancy or lactation. From 10 ml of fresh peripheral blood, PBMCs were isolated. Amplification targeted TCR beta CDR3 regions from RNA transcripts. During a first-round RT-PCR of the TCR CDR3, the HTBI primer set was used. TCRdb reprocessed the multiplex PCR reads via MiXCR and lists one record per CDR3 protein. The sample shows hundreds of thousands of distinct CDR3 sequences, roughly a sixth of them seen only once. Ten or more counts support this clonotype. What it binds is not known. The sequencing sample was made of blood. The source is a young woman with Graves' ophthalmopathy.

In DNA, the CDR3 is TGTGCCAGCAGCCAAATCGGGAAAGAGACCCAGTACTTC. Amino acid sequence: CASSQIGKETQYF. The chain uses TRBV7-9 and TRBJ2-5; D may be TRBD2 (5 bases). The CDR3 has 13 amino acids. V was cut by 5 bases and J by 3 bases, with 10 bases left in between. Germline loops: CDR1 SEHNR, CDR2 FQNEAQ (reference sequence).